The clone carrying this TCR beta chain showed up just once. Its antigen remains unidentified. This CDR3 comprises 17 residues. Germline V gene sequence: CDR1 SGHDN, CDR2 FVKESK. V was shortened by 0 bases and J by 3 bases, with 15 bases between the two germline ends. Reverse transcription of roughly 0.45 ug total RNA with a constant-region primer produced TCR beta cDNA. The TCR beta library was amplified through three nested multiplex PCR rounds in a modified ARM-PCR procedure. The first two PCR rounds, around 11 cycles each, used TRBV1-TRBV30 forward primers and a C-beta reverse primer. From the multiplex PCR reads, TCRdb called clonotypes with MiXCR, one entry per CDR3 protein. The sample has 300,000 to 350,000 distinct CDR3 sequences, 65% seen once. The study extracted blood RNA from unsorted whole blood and also extracted germline DNA. Chronic HBV infection, which was untreated, was present in the patients.

The sample comes from a study of tumor-infiltrating lymphocytes in primary liver carcinoma. About the research overall: Patients underwent resection of primary liver carcinoma.

Whole-study results and caveats: Significantly greater top-250-clone fractions characterized tumors relative to blood (p = 0.039).

The TCR was taken from a middle-aged man with primary liver carcinoma and hepatitis B virus infection. What was sequenced was peripheral blood. The V and J genes are TRBV14 and TRBJ2-1, with D possibly TRBD2 on 7 matching bases. CDR3 in DNA: TGTGCCAGCAGCCAAGATCCGGGGGGCCCATACTACAATGAGCAGTTCTTC. As protein: CASSQDPGGPYYNEQFF.